Many counts were recorded for the clone carrying this T cell receptor beta chain. The data were taken from a study of T cells in Graves' hyperthyroidism and ophthalmopathy. The ends lost 3 bases at V and 7 bases at J; junction bases unmatched: 11. Germline V gene lookup returns CDR1 LGHDT and CDR2 YNNKEL (reference sequence). The CDR3 runs to 16 residues. The TCR beta CDR3 regions underwent amplification using RNA transcripts as the source. With the HTBI primer set, the TCR CDR3 went through a first round of RT-PCR. One entry per CDR3 protein results from TCRdb running MiXCR on the multiplex PCR reads. The table has fewer than 300,000 distinct CDR3 sequences, 15% seen once; the top ten hold 30%.

The rearrangement joins TRBV3-1 to TRBJ2-1; 8 bases match TRBD2. This clonotype was sampled from a woman aged 45-60 years with Graves' hyperthyroidism that later progressed to Graves' ophthalmopathy. Sequenced input: blood. The CDR3 here is CASSHSSGRVGNEQFF. The CDR3 DNA is TGTGCCAGCAGCCACTCGAGCGGGAGAGTTGGGAATGAGCAGTTCTTC.